The 8 T cell receptor beta chains below were found in one sample sequenced in a study of Graves' ophthalmopathy and Graves' hyperthyroidism. The authors amplified TCR beta CDR3 regions, and they did so from RNA transcripts for repertoire sequencing. First-round RT-PCR with HTBI primers preceded a second-round multiplex PCR. MiXCR was run by TCRdb on the multiplex PCR reads, yielding one entry per CDR3 protein. The table records almost 400,000 distinct CDR3 sequences, 18% of them present only once. Sequenced sample: peripheral blood. These receptor sequences come from a woman between 18 and 29 years old with Graves' ophthalmopathy.

This clonotype has ten or more counts. An end of the junction differs from the germline gene, which may be a read error. The rearrangement uses TRBV7-9 and TRBJ2-5; no reliable D call. The CDR3 has 14 residues. CDR1 and CDR2 from the germline V gene are SEHNR and FQNEAQ (reference sequence). The DNA for the CDR3 is TGTGCCAGCAGCTTAGAGGCCGGGCAAGAGGCCCAGTACTTC. It encodes CASSLEAGQEAQYF.

This clonotype was seen ten or more times. The chain couples TRBV7-2 to TRBJ1-5, with D possibly being TRBD1 (5 bases). Per the germline V gene, CDR1 is SGHTA and CDR2 is FQGNSA. V was trimmed by 0 bases and J by 0 bases, leaving 9 bases between them. This CDR3 is 16 amino acids long. The DNA of the CDR3 is TGTGCCAGCAGCTTAGCGGGGGTAGGTAGCAATCAGCCCCAGCATTTT. Translating gives CASSLAGVGSNQPQHF.

This clonotype was observed many times. The chain is built from TRBV6-4 and TRBJ2-2; the match to TRBD2 covers 10 bases. Looked up from germline, CDR1 is MRHNA and CDR2 is SNTAGT. V trimming: 4 bases; J trimming: 7 bases; junction bases outside the gene matches: 3. The CDR3 is 14 amino acids. The CDR3 region is CASSASGSIGELFF. CDR3 in DNA: TGTGCCAGCAGTGCTAGCGGGAGCATCGGGGAGCTGTTTTTT.

This clonotype has a count of ten or more. The V and J genes are TRBV11-2 and TRBJ2-5; TRBD2 agrees at 8 bases. Germline CDR1 is SGHAT and CDR2 is FQNNGV. V was pared by 3 bases and J by 1 base, with 4 bases of the junction left unmatched. The CDR3 totals 15 residues. This chain's CDR3 is CASSFGGGPQETQYF. The CDR3 nucleotides are TGTGCCAGCAGCTTCGGGGGGGGCCCCCAAGAGACCCAGTACTTC.

Many counts were recorded for this clonotype. The genes are TRBV7-9 and TRBJ1-2, with D maybe TRBD1 (5 bases). CDR1 and CDR2 (germline): SEHNR, FQNEAQ (reference sequence). The germline V and J ends were trimmed by 8 bases and 1 base, with 8 bases remaining between them. CDR3 size: 12 residues. The CDR3: CASGGSNYGYTF. The CDR3 coding sequence is TGTGCCAGCGGGGGTAGTAACTATGGCTACACCTTC.

This clonotype was picked up many times. The V gene is TRBV28, the J gene TRBJ2-7; D ambiguous. The V end lost 7 bases, the J end lost 4 bases, and 5 bases lay between the germline ends. Germline V gives CDR1 MDHEN, CDR2 SYDVKM. The length of the CDR3 is 10 residues. The CDR3 protein is CASKRYEQYF. CDR3 nucleotides: TGTGCCAGCAAAAGGTACGAGCAGTACTTC.

In its sample, this clonotype was seen many times. The chain combines TRBV24-1 with TRBJ2-2; no clear D. The V and J ends lost 9 bases and 0 bases respectively, with 13 bases between them. The CDR3 has 15 residues. CDR1 is KGHDR, CDR2 SFDVKD, per germline. CDR3 nucleotide sequence: TGTGCCACCTCTAACACGTACCCGAACACCGGGGAGCTGTTTTTT. Residues: CATSNTYPNTGELFF.

The chain recombines TRBV28 with TRBJ2-7; D possibly uses TRBD1 or TRBD2 (6 bases each). V was pared by 7 bases and J by 5 bases, with 18 bases between. Per the germline V gene, CDR1 is MDHEN and CDR2 is SYDVKM. The CDR3 contains 14 residues. The CDR3 bases are TGTGCCAGCACCACAGGCCCGGGGGCCCACGAGCAGTACTTC. Its translation: CASTTGPGAHEQYF. Drawing the rest from reference TRBV28 and TRBJ2-7, the complete variable domain is DVKVTQSSRYLVKRTGEKVFLECVQDMDHENMFWYRQDPGLGLRLIYFSYDVKMKEKGDIPEGYSVSREKKERFSLILESASTNQTSMYLCASTTGPGAHEQYFGPGTRLTVT.